This paragraph covers one T cell receptor (beta chain) sequence. No antigen is known for it. This sample was included in a study of post-analysis software for immune sequencing data. Study summary: Recorded disease courses covered relapsing-remitting, secondary progressive and progressive-relapsing multiple sclerosis. Some patients had no subtype annotation. Findings and limits, study-wide: Multiple sclerosis patients showed significantly lower normalized Chao1 diversity than controls did. Under F measure analysis, samples from one preparation batch co-clustered strongly. There were five or six TRBV segments more frequent in patients than controls, and TRBV5-6, TRBV5-1 and TRBV20-1 were among them.

The authors incorporated unique molecular identifiers into the TCR beta cDNA libraries. Each batch of about 0.9 to 10 million T cells produced approximately 470,000 cDNA molecules. TCRdb reprocessed the PCR reads with MiXCR, giving one entry per CDR3 protein. The sample contains roughly 650,000 distinct CDR3 sequences, around 64% of which appear only once. V lost 0 bases to trimming and J lost 10 bases; unmatched junction nucleotides: 10. CDR3 size: 15 residues. The germline gives CDR1 DFQATT, CDR2 SNEGSKA (reference sequence). The rearrangement uses TRBV20-1 and TRBJ2-1; 9 bases are shared with TRBD2. Sequenced material: blood. This TCR derives from a girl aged 2 to 10 with multiple sclerosis. CDR3 nucleotides: TGCAGTGCTAGAGATACCAGCGGGGGGCTATACGAGCAGTTCTTC. Translated: CSARDTSGGLYEQFF.